This T cell receptor (beta chain) originates from a study of blood T cells in healthy people across ages. PCR was performed a second time for 7 to 11 cycles using a sample-barcoded 5' primer and a J-beta primer mix. TCRdb re-called the 5' RACE reads through MiXCR, storing one row per CDR3 protein. In the table there are 700,000 to 1,000,000 distinct CDR3 sequences, around two fifths of which are singletons. Study-level points and caveats: Because donor CMV status was unknown, expanded clonotype changes were possibly confounded.

The V end was cut by 3 bases, the J end by 2 bases, with 13 bases between. The CDR3 contains 15 residues. Only a few counts were recorded for this clonotype. Antigen unknown. Sequencing used blood. This clonotype originated in a man in his sixties in good health. V and J are TRBV12-3 or TRBV12-4 and TRBJ1-1; D gene uncertain. This CDR3 is CASSFTRRANTEAFF. The CDR3 DNA reads as TGTGCCAGCAGTTTCACCAGGAGGGCAAACACTGAAGCTTTCTTT.